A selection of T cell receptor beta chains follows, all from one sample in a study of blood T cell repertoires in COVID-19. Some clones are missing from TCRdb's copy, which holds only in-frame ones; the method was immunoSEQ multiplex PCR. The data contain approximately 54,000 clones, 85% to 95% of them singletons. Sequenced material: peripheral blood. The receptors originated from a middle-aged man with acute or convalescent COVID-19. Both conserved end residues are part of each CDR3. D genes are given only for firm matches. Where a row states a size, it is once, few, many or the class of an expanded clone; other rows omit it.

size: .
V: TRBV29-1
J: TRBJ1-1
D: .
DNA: TGCAGCGTTTTACGGGTAATCTCCCCGATGAACACTGAAGCTTTCTTT
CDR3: CSVLRVISPMNTEAFF

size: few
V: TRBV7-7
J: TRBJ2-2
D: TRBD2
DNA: TGTGCCAGCAGCTTAACCCTAGCGGACGCGAACACCGGGGAGCTGTTTTTT
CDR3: CASSLTLADANTGELFF

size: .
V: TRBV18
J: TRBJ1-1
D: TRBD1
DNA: TGTGCCAGCTCACTTGGGACAGGGGGCGTCACTGAAGCTTTCTTT
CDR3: CASSLGTGGVTEAFF

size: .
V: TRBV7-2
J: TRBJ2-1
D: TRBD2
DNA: TGTGCCAGCACCTTGGGGCTAGCGGGTATGGGTGAGCAGTTCTTC
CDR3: CASTLGLAGMGEQFF

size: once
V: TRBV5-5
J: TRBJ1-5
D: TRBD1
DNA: TGTGCCAGCAGTCCGACAGGGGACAATCAGCCCCAGCATTTT
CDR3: CASSPTGDNQPQHF

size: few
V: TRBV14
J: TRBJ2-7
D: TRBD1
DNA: TGTGCCAGCAGCCAGGGGACAGCCAAGCAGTACTTC
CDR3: CASSQGTAKQYF

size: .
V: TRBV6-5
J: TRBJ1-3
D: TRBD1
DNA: TGTGCCAGCAGTATGGGACAGGGGGCCGGAAACACCATATATTTT
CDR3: CASSMGQGAGNTIYF

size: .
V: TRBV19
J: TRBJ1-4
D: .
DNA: TGTGCCAGTAGTCCGTATACTGCAAGTAATGAAAAACTGTTTTTT
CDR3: CASSPYTASNEKLFF

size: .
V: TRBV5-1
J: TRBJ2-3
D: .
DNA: TGCGCCAGCAGCTTGAAAGAGGGTCCCAGCACAGATACGCAGTATTTT
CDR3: CASSLKEGPSTDTQYF

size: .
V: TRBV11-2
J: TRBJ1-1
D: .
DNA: TGTGCCAGCATCGGCACAGGGAGTGAAGCTTTCTTT
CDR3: CASIGTGSEAFF

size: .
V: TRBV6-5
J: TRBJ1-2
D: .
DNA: TGTGCCAGCAGTCAATCGGGGGGCTATGGCTACACCTTC
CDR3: CASSQSGGYGYTF

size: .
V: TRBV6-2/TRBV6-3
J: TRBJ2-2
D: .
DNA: TGTGCCAGCAGTTACTCCATCCCGAACACCGGGGAGCTGTTTTTT
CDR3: CASSYSIPNTGELFF

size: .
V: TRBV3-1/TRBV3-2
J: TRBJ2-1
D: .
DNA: TGTGCCAGCAGCTTAAGCGGGTCCGAGTTCTTC
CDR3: CASSLSGSEFF

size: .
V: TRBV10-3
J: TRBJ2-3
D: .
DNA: TGTGCCATCAGTGCCACTCCCCGGGACTCCAATGGGTATTTT
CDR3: CAISATPRDSNGYF

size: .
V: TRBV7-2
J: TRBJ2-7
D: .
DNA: TGTGCCAGCAGCTTAGGGGCCGATAGCTCCTACGAGCAGTACTTC
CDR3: CASSLGADSSYEQYF

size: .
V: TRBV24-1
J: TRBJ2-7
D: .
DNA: TGTGCCACCAGTGAAGTTTACCCCACGGGGGACCGCACCTACGAGCAGTACTTC
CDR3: CATSEVYPTGDRTYEQYF

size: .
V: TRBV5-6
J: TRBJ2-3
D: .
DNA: TGTGCCAGCACCACTCCTAGGAGGGGACGGGCAGATACGCAGTATTTT
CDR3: CASTTPRRGRADTQYF

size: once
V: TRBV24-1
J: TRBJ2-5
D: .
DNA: TGTGCCACCAGTGAGGGGGCGTTGGAGACCCAGTACTTC
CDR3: CATSEGALETQYF

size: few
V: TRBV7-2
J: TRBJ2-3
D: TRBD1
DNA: TGTGCCAGCAGCAAGGACAGGGGGCGGACAGATACGCAGTATTTT
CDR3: CASSKDRGRTDTQYF

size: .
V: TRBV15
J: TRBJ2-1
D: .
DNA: TGTGCCACCAGCGGCGGGACTCAACACTACAATGAGCAGTTCTTC
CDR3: CATSGGTQHYNEQFF

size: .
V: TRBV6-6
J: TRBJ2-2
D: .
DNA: TGTGCCAGCTCCCCCCAGGGGAGAACCGGGGAGCTGTTTTTT
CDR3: CASSPQGRTGELFF

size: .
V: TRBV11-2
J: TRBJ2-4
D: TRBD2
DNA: TGTGCCAGCAGCCCGAGACCTGCCGGGGGGGTCAAAAACATTCAGTACTTC
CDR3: CASSPRPAGGVKNIQYF

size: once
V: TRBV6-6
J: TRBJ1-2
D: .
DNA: TGTGCCAGCAGCCCTACGGGGGGGGCAATTAACTATGGCTACACCTTC
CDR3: CASSPTGGAINYGYTF

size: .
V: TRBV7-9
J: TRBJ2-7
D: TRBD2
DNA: TGTGCCAGCAGCCGGTTGTACTCTGGGGGGGAGAATAAATCCTACGAGCAGTACTTC
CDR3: CASSRLYSGGENKSYEQYF

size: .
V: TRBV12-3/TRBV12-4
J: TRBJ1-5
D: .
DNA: TGTGCCAGCAGTAACAGAAATCAGCCCCAGCATTTT
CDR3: CASSNRNQPQHF

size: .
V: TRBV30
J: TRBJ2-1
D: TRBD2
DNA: TGTGCCTGGAGTGCCGGAGGACTAGCGGGACAGCAGTTCTTC
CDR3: CAWSAGGLAGQQFF

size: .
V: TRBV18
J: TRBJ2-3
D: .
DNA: TGTGCCAGCTCACCCGGAGGGGCAGTAAAAGATACGCAGTATTTT
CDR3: CASSPGGAVKDTQYF

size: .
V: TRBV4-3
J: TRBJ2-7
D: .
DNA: TGCGCCAGCAGCCACATGGGGGGTGAGCAGTACTTC
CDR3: CASSHMGGEQYF

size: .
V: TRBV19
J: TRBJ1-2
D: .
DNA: TGTGCCAGTAGTTACAGGGCGAAGGGTGTTAATGGCTACACCTTC
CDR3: CASSYRAKGVNGYTF

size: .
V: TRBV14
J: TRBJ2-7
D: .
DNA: TGTGCCAGCAGCCTAAGACAGGCTAGGATCTCCTACGAGCAGTACTTC
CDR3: CASSLRQARISYEQYF

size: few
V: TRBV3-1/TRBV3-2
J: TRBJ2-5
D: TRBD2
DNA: TGTGCCAGCAGTCAAGTCCGGACTAGCGGAAAAGAGACCCAGTACTTC
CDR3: CASSQVRTSGKETQYF

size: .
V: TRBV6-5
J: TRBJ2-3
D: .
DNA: TGTGCCAGCAGTTACGCGGTAGTTGTAGACACAGATACGCAGTATTTT
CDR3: CASSYAVVVDTDTQYF

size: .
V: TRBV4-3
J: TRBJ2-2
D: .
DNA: TGCGCCAGCAGCCACTTGGGCAGCTCTAACACCGGGGAGCTGTTTTTT
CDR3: CASSHLGSSNTGELFF

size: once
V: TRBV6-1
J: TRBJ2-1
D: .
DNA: TGTGCCAGCAGTGAAGCGCAGCGGAGCTCCTACAATGAGCAGTTCTTC
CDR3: CASSEAQRSSYNEQFF

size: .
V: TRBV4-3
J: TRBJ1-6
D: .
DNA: TGCGCCAGCAGCCCTAGGGGGAGCTCCTATAATTCACCCCTCCACTTT
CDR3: CASSPRGSSYNSPLHF

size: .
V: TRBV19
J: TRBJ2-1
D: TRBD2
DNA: TGTGCCAGTAGTCTCAGCGGGATCGCTTACAATGAGCAGTTCTTC
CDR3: CASSLSGIAYNEQFF

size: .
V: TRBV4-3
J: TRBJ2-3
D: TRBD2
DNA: TGCGCCAGCAGCCAAGACCCCGGACTAGCGGGAACTATCACAGATACGCAGTATTTT
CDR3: CASSQDPGLAGTITDTQYF

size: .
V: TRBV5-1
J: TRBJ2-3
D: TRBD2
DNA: TGCGCCAGCAGCTTGGCCGGCGCGGGAGCAGGAGATACGCAGTATTTT
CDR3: CASSLAGAGAGDTQYF

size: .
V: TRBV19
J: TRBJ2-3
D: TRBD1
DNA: TGTGCCAGTAGTCTCGGACAGGGCCCAGATACGCAGTATTTT
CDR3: CASSLGQGPDTQYF

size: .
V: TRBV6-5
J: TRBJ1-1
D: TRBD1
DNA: TGTGCCAGCAGGCTCAACAGGGGGCGGACTGAAGCTTTCTTT
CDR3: CASRLNRGRTEAFF

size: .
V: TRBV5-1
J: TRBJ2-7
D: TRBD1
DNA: TGCGCCAGCAGCTTAGAACCCCGCGGACAGGGCTACGAGCAGTACTTC
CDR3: CASSLEPRGQGYEQYF

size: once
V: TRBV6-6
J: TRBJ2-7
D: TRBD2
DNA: TGTGCCAGCAGTTTCAACCCGGGACTAGCGGGAGATTTAGTCTTC
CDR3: CASSFNPGLAGDLVF

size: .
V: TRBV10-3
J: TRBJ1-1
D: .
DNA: TGTGCCATCAGTGAGGTCGCGGGGAGGGCTGAAGCTTTCTTT
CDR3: CAISEVAGRAEAFF

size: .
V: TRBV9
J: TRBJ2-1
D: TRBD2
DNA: TGTGCCAGCAGCGTAGGCCCCCTAGCGGGAGGTTTCGACGAGCAGTTCTTC
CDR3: CASSVGPLAGGFDEQFF

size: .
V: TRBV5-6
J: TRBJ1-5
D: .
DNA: TGTGCCAGCAGCCAACAGGGTTTCAATCAGCCCCAGCATTTT
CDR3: CASSQQGFNQPQHF

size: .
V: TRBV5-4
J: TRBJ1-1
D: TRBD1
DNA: TGTGCCAGCAGCTTGGGTGGGACAGGGAGATGGGCTGAAGCTTTCTTT
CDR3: CASSLGGTGRWAEAFF

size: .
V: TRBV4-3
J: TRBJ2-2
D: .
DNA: TGCGCCAGCAGCCAAGGCGCAGGGGTCGGGGAGCTGTTTTTT
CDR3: CASSQGAGVGELFF

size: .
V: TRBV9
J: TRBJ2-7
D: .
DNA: TGTGCCAGCAGCGTTAATCCCTCGGGGTACGAGCAGTACTTC
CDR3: CASSVNPSGYEQYF

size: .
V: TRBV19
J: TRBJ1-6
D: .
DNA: TGTGCCAGTGGGCAGGGTAATTCACCCCTCCACTTT
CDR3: CASGQGNSPLHF

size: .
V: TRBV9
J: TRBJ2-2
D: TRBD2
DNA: TGTGCCAGCAGCGTAGGCGGGAGCGACACCGGGGAGCTGTTTTTT
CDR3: CASSVGGSDTGELFF